The rows below give T cell receptor beta chains drawn from one sample of a study of shared clonotypes between healthy human individuals. Sequenced by immunoSEQ multiplex PCR; TCRdb stores in-frame clones only, minus some. Counted here are under 1,900,000 clones, approximately 98.5% occurring once; the ten biggest clones make up over 0.3%. Input material: naive CD4+ T cells sorted from blood. The receptor set was obtained from a young man in good health. Each CDR3 is given with its conserved first and last residue. Fields, in order: clone size, J gene, V gene, D gene, CDR3 protein, CDR3 DNA. A D gene is named only where the DNA matches it firmly. Clone size is stated in some rows and not others, as once, few, many or a class when expanded.

>.|TRBJ2-7|TRBV5-4|.
CASSVSGVAYEQYF
TGTGCCAGCAGCGTTAGCGGTGTAGCCTACGAGCAGTACTTC
>.|TRBJ2-1|TRBV10-3|.
CAISESRKGIENEQFF
TGTGCCATCAGTGAGTCTAGGAAGGGGATTGAGAATGAGCAGTTCTTC
>.|TRBJ1-1|TRBV5-1|.
CASSLRPLGEGGTEAFF
TGCGCCAGCAGCTTGAGACCCCTCGGGGAGGGGGGCACTGAAGCTTTCTTT
>.|TRBJ1-3|TRBV20-1|.
CSAGLGNTIYF
TGCAGTGCTGGCCTGGGGAACACCATATATTTT
>once|TRBJ1-1|TRBV9|TRBD1
CASSAGTGVMRNTEAFF
TGTGCCAGCAGCGCCGGGACAGGGGTTATGCGGAACACTGAAGCTTTCTTT
>.|TRBJ1-2|TRBV18|TRBD1
CASSPRTGNNYGYTF
TGTGCCAGCTCACCGAGGACAGGGAATAACTATGGCTACACCTTC
>.|TRBJ1-1|TRBV27|.
CASSSVLTGKKDTEAFF
TGTGCCAGCAGTTCGGTCTTGACGGGGAAGAAGGACACTGAAGCTTTCTTT
>.|TRBJ2-7|TRBV10-2|.
CASWSLTYEQYF
TGCGCCAGCTGGTCACTCACCTACGAGCAGTACTTC
>.|TRBJ2-5|TRBV7-8|.
CASSLGPPGPLQETQYF
TGTGCCAGCAGCTTAGGGCCCCCGGGACCACTACAAGAGACCCAGTACTTC
>.|TRBJ2-1|TRBV2|.
CASSVHSSRESNEQFF
TGTGCCAGCAGTGTCCACAGCTCAAGGGAGAGCAATGAGCAGTTCTTC
>.|TRBJ2-1|TRBV28|.
CASSEALSYNEQFF
TGTGCCAGCAGTGAAGCCTTATCCTACAATGAGCAGTTCTTC
>.|TRBJ1-5|TRBV5-1|.
CASSLFSGENQPQHF
TGCGCCAGCAGCTTGTTCTCGGGGGAAAATCAGCCCCAGCATTTT
>once|TRBJ2-1|TRBV27|.
CASSPRRTEQFF
TGTGCCAGCAGTCCCCGAAGGACTGAGCAGTTCTTC
>.|TRBJ2-3|TRBV29-1|.
CSATQGTRSTDTQYF
TGCAGCGCCACTCAGGGTACGCGGAGCACAGATACGCAGTATTTT
>few|TRBJ1-5|TRBV7-9|.
CASSLGGQPQHF
TGTGCCAGCAGCTTAGGTGGTCAGCCCCAGCATTTT
>.|TRBJ1-1|TRBV18|.
CASSPAANTEAFF
TGTGCCAGCTCACCAGCCGCGAACACTGAAGCTTTCTTT